These 5 T cell receptor beta chains originate from one sample sequenced in a study of blood T cell repertoires in COVID-19. Libraries were prepared by immunoSEQ multiplex PCR; TCRdb keeps only in-frame clonotypes and omits some of them. In the table there are around 330,000 clones, 85% of which are singletons. Input material: PBMCs or T cells enriched from blood (not recorded which). The receptors derive from a woman younger than 45 who had been exposed to COVID-19.

This clone was seen a few times. The chain employs TRBV5-8 and TRBJ2-1; TRBD2 matches at 7 bases. V lost 4 bases and J lost 0; bases outside the gene matches: 4. This CDR3 is 15 amino acids long. Looked up from germline, CDR1 is SGHTS and CDR2 is YDEGEE. The CDR3 coding sequence is TGTGCCAGCAGCGCGGGGGAGAGCTCCTACAATGAGCAGTTCTTC. Encoded protein: CASSAGESSYNEQFF.

V usage is TRBV19 and J usage is TRBJ1-2; tentative D call: TRBD1 (6 bases). The V end lost 4 bases, the J end lost 0 bases, and 12 bases lay between the germline ends. Germline V CDR1 and CDR2: LNHDA, SQIVND (reference sequence). This CDR3 contains 15 residues. DNA for the CDR3: TGTGCCAGTAGTAAAGACAGGCTTCCTAACTATGGCTACACCTTC. It encodes CASSKDRLPNYGYTF. Full variable domain (outside the CDR3, taken from reference TRBV19 and TRBJ1-2): DGGITQSPKYLFRKEGQNVTLSCEQNLNHDAMYWYRQDPGQGLRLIYYSQIVNDFQKGDIAEGYSVSREKKESFPLTVTSAQKNPTAFYLCASSKDRLPNYGYTFGSGTRLTVV.

This chain uses TRBV5-1 with TRBJ1-3, with TRBD1 matching 8 bases. Germline lookup yields CDR1 SGHRS and CDR2 YFSETQ. There are 16 residues in the CDR3. The junction had 6 bases not matched to a gene; V was cut back by 4 bases and J by 0 bases. CDR3 bases: TGCGCCAGCAGCGTACAGGGGGAGTACTCTGGAAACACCATATATTTT. Its translation is CASSVQGEYSGNTIYF.

The chain joins TRBV25-1 to TRBJ1-4; 9 bases are shared with TRBD1. The ends lost 3 bases at V and 8 bases at J; junction bases unmatched: 10. Germline values: CDR1 MGHDK, CDR2 SYGVNS. The CDR3 extends over 16 amino acids. CDR3: CASSDGFHRGREKLFF. CDR3 in DNA: TGTGCCAGCAGTGACGGCTTTCACAGGGGGCGAGAAAAACTGTTTTTT. Full variable domain (rest looked up from reference TRBV25-1 and TRBJ1-4): EADIYQTPRYLVIGTGKKITLECSQTMGHDKMYWYQQDPGMELHLIHYSYGVNSTEKGDLSSESTVSRIRTEHFPLTLESARPSHTSQYLCASSDGFHRGREKLFFGSGTQLSVL.

In this sample, this clone turned up a few times. The CDR3 spells CASSPPGGNGYTF. The CDR3 DNA sequence: TGTGCCAGCTCACCACCAGGGGGTAATGGCTACACCTTC. The chain employs TRBV18 and TRBJ1-2; D is possibly TRBD1 (6 bases). This CDR3 has 13 residues. Germline CDR1 reads KGHSH; CDR2 reads LQKENI. V was shortened by 0 bases and J by 6 bases, with 8 bases between the two germline ends.